This TCR beta chain was documented in a study of T cell responses to AZD1222 COVID-19 vaccine. Notes on the study in general: Donors, mostly white British, included more females; clonal diversity was possibly underestimated.

This clone was picked up one time. The antigen remains unidentified. The protocol was immunoSEQ multiplex PCR, while the TCRdb copy is restricted to in-frame clones and leaves out a portion. Of 70,000 or so clones listed, approximately 90% are singletons. The CDR3 runs 11 residues. Trimming pared 6 bases from V and 4 bases from J, leaving 5 bases between. Germline V gives CDR1 LNHDA, CDR2 SQIVND (reference sequence). This TCR was sampled from an adult in good health. This material consisted of peripheral blood, taken on day 0 of AZD1222 vaccination. This chain uses TRBV19 with TRBJ2-3; D is undetermined. The CDR3: CASSQADTQYF. The CDR3, as DNA: TGTGCCAGTAGCCAAGCAGATACGCAGTATTTT.